These 21 T cell receptor beta chains were all obtained from the same sample, sequenced in a study of blood T cells in healthy people across ages. Through a sample-barcoded 5' primer and a J-beta primer mix, a second PCR was run for roughly 7 to 12 cycles. Each CDR3 protein gets one entry after TCRdb re-called the 5' RACE reads with MiXCR. The sample lists about 940,000 distinct CDR3 sequences, roughly 43% seen once, with around 15% in the top ten. Sequencing used blood. The receptor set was obtained from a man aged 30 to 45 in good health.

The chain employs TRBV29-1 and TRBJ2-3; D remains unclear. V was cut by 7 bases and J by 2 bases, with 13 bases left in between. The CDR3 sequence is 13 residues long. Germline V gene data show CDR1 as SQVTM and CDR2 as ANQGSEA. The CDR3 DNA reads TGCAGCGCGAAACCCCTATTCACAGATACGCAGTATTTT. It codes for CSAKPLFTDTQYF.

The chain combines TRBV7-9 with TRBJ2-2, with 11 bases matching TRBD1. The V and J ends lost 6 bases and 5 bases, in that order; junction bases with no gene match: 8. Germline CDR1 is SEHNR and CDR2 is FQNEAQ (reference sequence). This CDR3 region has 16 residues. The CDR3 loop is CASSPGTGGPTGELFF. The CDR3 nucleotides read TGTGCCAGCAGTCCTGGGACAGGGGGTCCAACCGGGGAGCTGTTTTTT.

The chain joins TRBV4-2 to TRBJ2-7; unclear D gene. Per germline, CDR1 LGHNA and CDR2 YNFKEQ. This CDR3 is built from 15 residues. With 0 bases removed from V and 3 bases from J, the gap between germline ends came to 12 bases. The CDR3: CASSQEEQPFYEQYF. In DNA form, the CDR3 reads TGTGCCAGCAGCCAAGAAGAACAGCCATTCTACGAGCAGTACTTC.

The CDR3 sequence: CSVEGLVSGDEQFF. CDR3 DNA: TGCAGCGTTGAAGGACTAGTCTCGGGAGATGAGCAGTTCTTC. The chain joins TRBV29-1 to TRBJ2-1; TRBD2 is a possible D gene (6 bases). Deletions cut 1 base from V and 8 bases from J, with 15 bases between. Germline CDR1 and CDR2: SQVTM and ANQGSEA. The CDR3 has 14 amino acids.

This clonotype was seen more than once but under ten times. This chain connects TRBV6-6 to TRBJ2-1; D possibly corresponds to TRBD2 (5 bases). V lost 7 bases and J lost 3, with 16 bases in between. Germline V gene sequence: CDR1 MNHNY, CDR2 SVGAGI (reference sequence). The CDR3 totals 15 residues. CDR3 nucleotide sequence: TGTGCCAGCATAGGCAGCGGTACTTTCTACAATGAGCAGTTCTTC. The encoded protein is CASIGSGTFYNEQFF.

This sequence joins TRBV7-9 and TRBJ2-5, with 10 positions matching TRBD2. Germline V gene sequence: CDR1 SEHNR, CDR2 FQNEAQ (reference sequence). The V segment lost 7 bases and the J segment 5 bases; nucleotides outside the gene matches: 10. There are 15 residues in the CDR3. The CDR3, as DNA: TGTGCCAGCACCGTTTTAGCGGGGGGACGGGAGACCCAGTACTTC. Translating it yields CASTVLAGGRETQYF.

This chain uses TRBV27 with TRBJ2-1; TRBD1 agrees at 9 bases. The germline gives CDR1 MNHEY, CDR2 SMNVEV (reference sequence). The V segment lost 2 bases and the J segment 8 bases; nucleotides outside the gene matches: 7. CDR3 length: 15 residues. The DNA of the CDR3 is TGTGCCAGCAGTTTAGACCGGGACAGGGTAGATGAGCAGTTCTTC. This encodes CASSLDRDRVDEQFF.

This clonotype appeared a few times. V usage is TRBV24-1 and J usage is TRBJ2-5; 8 bases align to TRBD1. Per germline, CDR1 KGHDR and CDR2 SFDVKD. V lost 2 bases to trimming and J lost 5 bases; unmatched junction nucleotides: 9. This CDR3 contains 16 residues. The CDR3 DNA reads TGTGCCACCAGTGATTCCGGACAGGGTTTGGGGGAGACCCAGTACTTC. Protein sequence: CATSDSGQGLGETQYF.

The CDR3 is CASRLAIAGGQDQYF. CDR3 bases: TGTGCCAGCCGATTGGCGATAGCGGGAGGACAGGACCAGTACTTC. The chain carries TRBV12-3 or TRBV12-4 and TRBJ2-5; TRBD2 matches at 10 bases. V was pared by 8 bases and J by 10 bases, with 16 bases of the junction left unmatched. The CDR3 is 15 amino acids.

On this clonotype: Possible read error: a much larger clone is one base away. The CDR3 DNA sequence: TGTGCCAGCAGTTACCGGGGACCCTACGAGCGGTACTTC. Translating it yields CASSYRGPYERYF. The rearrangement links TRBV6-2 or TRBV6-3 to TRBJ2-7; D is tentatively TRBD1 or TRBD2 (5 bases each). This CDR3 region has 13 residues. CDR1 and CDR2 from the germline V gene are MNHEY and SVGEGT.

Only one count was recorded for this clonotype. The chain is built from TRBV6-1 and TRBJ1-6, with D possibly matching TRBD1 (6 bases). The CDR3 has 17 residues. Germline loops: CDR1 MNHNS, CDR2 SASEGT. Trimming left V 6 bases short and J 7 bases short, with 22 bases between. CDR3 in amino acids: CASSPTTGINRNSPLHF. CDR3 coding DNA: TGTGCCAGCAGCCCTACTACAGGGATCAATCGGAATTCACCCCTCCACTTT.

This clonotype turned up a few times. This chain links TRBV29-1 with TRBJ2-3; TRBD2 matches 12 bases. The CDR3 length is 14 residues. With 2 bases clipped from V and 6 bases from J, the junction kept 3 bases outside the gene matches. Germline V gene data show CDR1 as SQVTM and CDR2 as ANQGSEA. CDR3 region: CSVELAGGRDTQYF. The CDR3 DNA reads as TGCAGCGTTGAACTAGCGGGGGGGCGGGATACGCAGTATTTT.

This clonotype was seen more than once but under ten times. The chain has TRBV2 and TRBJ2-5; D may be TRBD2 (5 bases). Germline V lookup: CDR1 SNHLY, CDR2 FYNNEI. The length of the CDR3 is 15 residues. V shed 3 bases and J shed 5 bases, with 16 bases lying between them. The CDR3 protein is CASSEESSERETQYF. CDR3 DNA sequence: TGTGCCAGCAGTGAGGAGAGTAGCGAGCGGGAGACCCAGTACTTC.

Regarding this clonotype: A much larger clone is a single base away; this may be a read error. The V call is TRBV15, the J call TRBJ2-1; D remains ambiguous. CDR1 is LNHNV, CDR2 YYDKDF, per germline (reference sequence). The CDR3 loop spans 15 amino acids. The CDR3 spells CVTSRDRASPYEQFF. In nucleotides, the CDR3 is TGTGTCACCAGCAGAGATCGGGCCTCCCCCTATGAGCAGTTCTTC.

The chain uses TRBV20-1 and TRBJ2-4, with 9 bases fitting TRBD1. The J call is doubtful: the DNA matches TRBJ2-7 better. Germline CDR1 DFQATT, CDR2 SNEGSKA (reference sequence). The CDR3 runs to 14 residues. CDR3 sequence reads: CSAKTGGAPYEQYF. For the CDR3, the DNA is TGCAGTGCTAAAACAGGGGGCGCCCCCTACGAGCAGTACTTC.

The chain recombines TRBV20-1 with TRBJ1-2, with D possibly being TRBD1 (5 bases). Looked up from germline, CDR1 is DFQATT and CDR2 is SNEGSKA (reference sequence). The V end was cut by 4 bases, the J end by 8 bases, with 14 bases between. The CDR3 has 12 residues. The CDR3 nucleotides read TGCAGTGCTAACCCCGGAGGGGAAGGCTACACCTTC. As protein: CSANPGGEGYTF.

J is TRBJ1-1 and V is TRBV20-1; no definite D call. The CDR3 loop spans 12 amino acids. V dropped 6 bases and J dropped 4 bases, with 12 bases sitting between them. Germline assignment: CDR1 DFQATT and CDR2 SNEGSKA (reference sequence). The CDR3 DNA is TGCAGTGCCGCGCGGCCCCCCACTGAAGCTTTCTTT. This encodes CSAARPPTEAFF.

The chain links TRBV20-1 to TRBJ2-7; D is unresolved. The J call may be incorrect, as the DNA end agrees better with TRBJ2-5. This CDR3 has 11 amino acids. Germline CDR1 reads DFQATT; CDR2 reads SNEGSKA (reference sequence). CDR3 in DNA: TGCAGTGCTCAGAAGGCGGAGACCCAGTACTTC. It specifies CSAQKAETQYF.

V is TRBV14 and J is TRBJ2-3; the match to TRBD2 covers 9 bases. Germline CDR1 is SGHDN and CDR2 is FVKESK. This CDR3 is 18 amino acids long. V lost 0 bases, J lost 2 bases, and 9 bases stayed unmatched. The CDR3 here is CASSQDFAERGATDTQYF. The CDR3 nucleotides read TGTGCCAGCAGCCAAGATTTTGCGGAGCGGGGGGCCACAGATACGCAGTATTTT.

Comment on this clonotype: One end of the junction is discordant with germline, which a read error may explain. The V call is TRBV7-7, the J call TRBJ2-5, with 8 bases aligning to TRBD1. Germline V gene data show CDR1 as SSHAT and CDR2 as FNYEAQ (reference sequence). This CDR3 spans 16 amino acids. CDR3 in DNA: TGTGCTAGCAGCTTAGCGTCCGGAACAGGGGGTGAGACCCAGTACTTC. Translated, it gives CASSLASGTGGETQYF.

The gene calls are TRBV12-3 or TRBV12-4 and TRBJ2-1; no definite D call. This CDR3 spans 13 amino acids. V lost 7 bases and J 4 bases, leaving 11 bases between the germline ends. For the CDR3, the DNA is TGTGCCAGCACCCTGACCCTGTACAATGAGCAGTTCTTC. Its protein product is CASTLTLYNEQFF.